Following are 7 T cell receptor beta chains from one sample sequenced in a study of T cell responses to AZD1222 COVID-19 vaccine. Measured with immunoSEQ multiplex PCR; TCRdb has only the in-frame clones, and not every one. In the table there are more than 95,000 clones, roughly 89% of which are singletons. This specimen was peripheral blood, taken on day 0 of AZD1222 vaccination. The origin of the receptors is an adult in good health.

The CDR3 nucleotides are TGTGCCACCGGAGGGGGCGACACTGAAGCTTTCTTT. It encodes CATGGGDTEAFF. This sequence joins TRBV24-1 and TRBJ1-1; 7 bases fit TRBD1. Germline CDR1 reads KGHDR; CDR2 reads SFDVKD. V lost 9 bases, J lost 3 bases, and 3 bases stayed unmatched. This CDR3 contains 12 residues.

As DNA, the CDR3 is TGTGCCAGCAGCCCCGGGACAGGGATGAACACTGAAGCTTTCTTT. Protein product: CASSPGTGMNTEAFF. The chain combines TRBV7-9 with TRBJ1-1; TRBD1 aligns across 9 bases. The germline gives CDR1 SEHNR, CDR2 FQNEAQ (reference sequence). V lost 5 bases, J lost 0 bases, and 4 bases stayed unmatched. This CDR3 has 15 amino acids.

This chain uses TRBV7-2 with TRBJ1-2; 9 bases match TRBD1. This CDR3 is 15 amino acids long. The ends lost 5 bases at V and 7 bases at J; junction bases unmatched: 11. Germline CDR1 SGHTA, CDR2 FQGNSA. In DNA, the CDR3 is TGTGCCAGCAGCCCTAAGGGACAGGGATCGTCTGGCTACACCTTC. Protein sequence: CASSPKGQGSSGYTF.

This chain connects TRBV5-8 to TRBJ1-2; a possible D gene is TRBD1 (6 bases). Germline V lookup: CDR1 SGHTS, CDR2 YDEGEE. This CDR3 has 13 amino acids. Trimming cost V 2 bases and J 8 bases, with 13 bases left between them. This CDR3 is CASSLTGRRGYTF. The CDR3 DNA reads TGTGCCAGCAGCTTAACAGGGAGACGAGGCTACACCTTC.

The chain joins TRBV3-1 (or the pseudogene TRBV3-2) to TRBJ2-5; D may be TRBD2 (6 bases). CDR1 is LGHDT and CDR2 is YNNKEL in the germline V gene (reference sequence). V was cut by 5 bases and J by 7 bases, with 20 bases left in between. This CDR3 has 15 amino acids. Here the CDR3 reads CASSSRDGGIGTQYF. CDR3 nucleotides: TGTGCCAGCAGCTCCCGGGACGGCGGGATAGGGACCCAGTACTTC.

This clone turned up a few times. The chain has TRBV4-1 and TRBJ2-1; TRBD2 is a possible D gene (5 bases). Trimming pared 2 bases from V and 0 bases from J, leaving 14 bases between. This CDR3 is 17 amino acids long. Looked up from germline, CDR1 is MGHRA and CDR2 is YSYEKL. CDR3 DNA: TGCGCCAGCAGCCAAAAGTGGCTAGCCAGCTCCTACAATGAGCAGTTCTTC. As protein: CASSQKWLASSYNEQFF.

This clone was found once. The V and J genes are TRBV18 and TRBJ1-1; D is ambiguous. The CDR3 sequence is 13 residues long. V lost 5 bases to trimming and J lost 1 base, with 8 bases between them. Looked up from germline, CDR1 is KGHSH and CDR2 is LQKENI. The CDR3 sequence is CASSEQANTEAFF. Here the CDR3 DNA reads TGTGCCAGCTCAGAGCAAGCGAACACTGAAGCTTTCTTT.